The TCR beta chain under discussion was sequenced for a study of blood T cell repertoires in COVID-19. Looking at the study overall: From the United States, Italy and Spain came samples of acute and convalescent COVID-19. T cells, B-cell-depleted T cells, or PBMCs supplied cDNA or gDNA.

Per the original methods: Reference gene primer amplification yielded estimated nucleated cell counts. Repertoires were generated with immunoSEQ multiplex PCR, while TCRdb's copy carries only in-frame clones and drops some. V and J calls and clone size are copied from that table; D and trimming were computed from the DNA. The sample includes 70,000 to 85,000 clones, about 86% seen only once; the top ten take roughly 20%. Trimming took 2 bases from V and 1 from J; bases not matched to a gene: 5. Germline V gives CDR1 MNHEY, CDR2 SVGAGI. CDR3 size: 16 residues. The sequence derives from a woman aged 80 or over in a cohort sampled during active or convalescent COVID-19. The genes are TRBV6-5 and TRBJ2-1, with TRBD2 identical over 7 bases. Sequences were obtained from peripheral blood. CDR3 nucleotides: TGTGCCAGCAGTTACGGCGGGAGAGGTTCCTACAATGAGCAGTTCTTC. Amino acid sequence: CASSYGGRGSYNEQFF.